This TCR beta chain was recovered during a study of immune cell composition in non-small cell lung cancer. DNA was extracted from unsorted cell suspensions stored frozen. Data came from immunoSEQ multiplex PCR; TCRdb stores just in-frame clones and leaves some out. Among around 13,000 clones listed, about 70% were seen once. Germline loops: CDR1 SGHTA, CDR2 FQGNSA. The CDR3 contains 16 residues. Trimming removed 3 bases from V and 7 bases from J; junction bases left unmatched: 9. The sample comprised lung tumor tissue. The chain employs TRBV7-2 and TRBJ2-1, with 10 bases that match TRBD2. The TCR was taken from a human donor with non-small cell lung cancer. This chain's CDR3 is CASSFASGRWGNEQFF. The DNA of the CDR3 is TGTGCCAGCAGCTTCGCTAGCGGGAGATGGGGGAATGAGCAGTTCTTC.